Listed here are 7 T cell receptor beta chains from one sample, sequenced in a study of resident and recirculating memory T cells in vitiligo. TCRdb's copy holds only in-frame clones and misses some; the assay was immunoSEQ multiplex PCR. The repertoire includes around 70,000 clones, 91% of them detected once, and around 4.6% sits in the top ten. The material sequenced was blood. Every receptor here comes from a male donor with vitiligo.

The V and J genes are TRBV19 and TRBJ1-1, with TRBD1 matching 11 bases. Germline values: CDR1 LNHDA, CDR2 SQIVND (reference sequence). The CDR3 loop spans 16 amino acids. V gave up 5 bases and J gave up 3 bases; unmatched junction bases: 8. The CDR3 nucleotides read TGTGCCAGTAGTCCCGGACAGGGGGCTCTCGACACTGAAGCTTTCTTT. Encoded protein: CASSPGQGALDTEAFF.

The chain joins TRBV9 to TRBJ2-3; D unclear. The CDR3 is 13 residues long. Germline V gene sequence: CDR1 SGDLS, CDR2 YYNGEE. Trimming stripped 7 bases from V and 0 bases from J, with 9 bases between. CDR3 residues: CASSSTSTDTQYF. The CDR3 DNA follows: TGTGCCAGCTCGTCCACTAGCACAGATACGCAGTATTTT.

The chain recombines TRBV6-1 with TRBJ2-3; the match to TRBD1 covers 8 bases. Trimming cost V 0 bases and J 4 bases; bases outside gene matches: 9. Germline V gives CDR1 MNHNS, CDR2 SASEGT. There are 17 residues in the CDR3. The CDR3, as DNA: TGTGCCAGCAGTGAAGCCCCAGGGGGCGCGGGCGCAGATACGCAGTATTTT. Its protein is CASSEAPGGAGADTQYF.

V is TRBV11-2 and J is TRBJ2-5; D is possibly TRBD1 (5 bases). Germline-derived CDR1 and CDR2 are SGHAT and FQNNGV. CDR3 length: 15 amino acids. Trimming shortened V by 10 bases and J by 1 base, and 19 bases separated the two germline ends. The CDR3 reads CATSKGLGIQETQYF. CDR3 DNA: TGTGCCACCTCGAAGGGGCTAGGGATCCAAGAGACCCAGTACTTC. Filled out from reference TRBV11-2 and TRBJ2-5, the complete variable domain reads EAGVAQSPRYKIIEKRQSVAFWCNPISGHATLYWYQQILGQGPKLLIQFQNNGVVDDSQLPKDRFSAERLKGVDSTLKIQPAKLEDSAVYLCATSKGLGIQETQYFGPGTRLLVL.

The chain couples TRBV6-6 to TRBJ1-6; D may be TRBD1 (6 bases). V lost 4 bases and J 10 bases, leaving 11 bases between the germline ends. The CDR3 has 13 amino acids. CDR1 is MNHNY and CDR2 is SVGAGI in the germline V gene (reference sequence). For the CDR3, the DNA is TGTGCCAGCAGTTCGTACAGGGTGTCACCCCTCCACTTT. This codes for CASSSYRVSPLHF.

CDR3 in amino acids: CASTRAVVYNEQFF. The CDR3, as DNA: TGTGCCAGCACGCGGGCAGTCGTCTACAATGAGCAGTTCTTC. The chain combines TRBV2 with TRBJ2-1, with D perhaps matching TRBD2 (5 bases). The V end lost 7 bases, the J end lost 3 bases, and 13 bases lay between the germline ends. Germline CDR1 and CDR2: SNHLY and FYNNEI. The CDR3 is made up of 14 amino acids. Full variable domain (missing parts from reference TRBV2 and TRBJ2-1): EPEVTQTPSHQVTQMGQEVILRCVPISNHLYFYWYRQILGQKVEFLVSFYNNEISEKSEIFDDQFSVERPDGSNFTLKIRSTKLEDSAMYFCASTRAVVYNEQFFGPGTRLTVL.

The chain joins TRBV5-1 to TRBJ2-1, with a tentative D call TRBD2 (5 bases). The CDR3 is 13 amino acids. CDR1 is SGHRS, CDR2 YFSETQ, per germline. The V gene lost 0 bases and the J gene lost 10 bases, with 11 bases spanning the gap. Here the CDR3 reads CASSLVRGREQFF. CDR3 in DNA: TGCGCCAGCAGCTTGGTTCGGGGAAGGGAGCAGTTCTTC.